This is a list of T cell receptor beta chains from one sample in a study of cytomegalovirus exposure and HLA in healthy donors. Some clones are missing from TCRdb's copy, which holds only in-frame ones; the method was immunoSEQ multiplex PCR. Among hundreds of thousands of clones listed, 70% to 90% were seen once. The sample comprised PBMCs. All receptors come from a woman between 18 and 30 years old in good health and CMV-seronegative. CDR3s include the opening cysteine and the closing phenylalanine or tryptophan. A D gene is named only where the DNA matches it firmly. Clone size is not always given. Where it is, it says once, few, many or a class for expanded clones.

clone size: .
CDR3 length: 15
D gene: TRBD1
V gene: TRBV19
J gene: TRBJ2-3
CDR3 protein: CASSTRRQGRDTQYF
CDR3 DNA: TGTGCCAGTAGTACCCGACGACAGGGGAGAGATACGCAGTATTTT

clone size: .
CDR3 length: 15
D gene: TRBD1
V gene: TRBV30
J gene: TRBJ1-5
CDR3 protein: CAWSLDRGRNQPQHF
CDR3 DNA: TGTGCCTGGAGCCTAGACAGGGGGAGGAATCAGCCCCAGCATTTT

clone size: .
CDR3 length: 16
D gene: .
V gene: TRBV28
J gene: TRBJ2-4
CDR3 protein: CASRERVGAAKNIQYF
CDR3 DNA: TGTGCCAGCAGAGAGAGAGTAGGGGCAGCCAAAAACATTCAGTACTTC

clone size: .
CDR3 length: 16
D gene: TRBD2
V gene: TRBV10-3
J gene: TRBJ2-7
CDR3 protein: CAISESKRGLVDEQYF
CDR3 DNA: TGTGCCATCAGTGAGTCTAAGCGGGGACTAGTTGACGAGCAGTACTTC

clone size: .
CDR3 length: 19
D gene: TRBD1
V gene: TRBV2
J gene: TRBJ1-5
CDR3 protein: CASTVGTGTEGSGNQPQHF
CDR3 DNA: TGTGCCAGCACTGTGGGGACAGGGACGGAAGGGTCGGGCAATCAGCCCCAGCATTTT

clone size: .
CDR3 length: 12
D gene: .
V gene: TRBV10-1
J gene: TRBJ2-1
CDR3 protein: CASSGQGYEQFF
CDR3 DNA: TGCGCCAGCAGTGGGCAGGGGTATGAGCAGTTCTTC

clone size: .
CDR3 length: 14
D gene: .
V gene: TRBV19
J gene: TRBJ2-7
CDR3 protein: CASSTRQVSYEQYF
CDR3 DNA: TGTGCCAGTAGTACCCGACAGGTCTCCTACGAGCAGTACTTC

clone size: .
CDR3 length: 15
D gene: .
V gene: TRBV27
J gene: TRBJ2-1
CDR3 protein: CASSLTSLGANEQFF
CDR3 DNA: TGTGCCAGCAGTTTAACCTCACTAGGGGCCAATGAGCAGTTCTTC

clone size: .
CDR3 length: 14
D gene: .
V gene: TRBV9
J gene: TRBJ1-1
CDR3 protein: CASRAGIRDTEAFF
CDR3 DNA: TGTGCCAGCAGAGCAGGGATCAGGGACACTGAAGCTTTCTTT

clone size: .
CDR3 length: 14
D gene: .
V gene: TRBV19
J gene: TRBJ1-1
CDR3 protein: CASRVGVGVTEAFF
CDR3 DNA: TGTGCCAGTAGGGTTGGGGTGGGAGTCACTGAAGCTTTCTTT

clone size: .
CDR3 length: 11
D gene: .
V gene: TRBV20-1
J gene: TRBJ1-2
CDR3 protein: CSARGGESYTF
CDR3 DNA: TGCAGTGCTAGAGGGGGGGAAAGCTACACCTTC

clone size: .
CDR3 length: 14
D gene: .
V gene: TRBV5-1
J gene: TRBJ1-5
CDR3 protein: CASSLGTEGQPQHF
CDR3 DNA: TGCGCCAGCAGCTTAGGGACGGAAGGGCAGCCCCAGCATTTT

clone size: .
CDR3 length: 13
D gene: TRBD1
V gene: TRBV28
J gene: TRBJ1-2
CDR3 protein: CATPGTGAYGYTF
CDR3 DNA: TGTGCCACGCCAGGGACAGGTGCCTATGGCTACACCTTC

clone size: .
CDR3 length: 12
D gene: .
V gene: TRBV29-1
J gene: TRBJ1-1
CDR3 protein: CSVGSAGTEAFF
CDR3 DNA: TGCAGCGTTGGCTCGGCTGGCACTGAAGCTTTCTTT

clone size: once
CDR3 length: 13
D gene: .
V gene: TRBV30
J gene: TRBJ1-1
CDR3 protein: CAWSVSGATEAFF
CDR3 DNA: TGTGCCTGGAGTGTCTCAGGGGCCACTGAAGCTTTCTTT

clone size: .
CDR3 length: 15
D gene: TRBD2
V gene: TRBV9
J gene: TRBJ2-1
CDR3 protein: CASKRGAGDGTEQFF
CDR3 DNA: TGTGCCAGCAAAAGGGGTGCGGGAGATGGGACTGAGCAGTTCTTC

clone size: .
CDR3 length: 16
D gene: TRBD1
V gene: TRBV7-8
J gene: TRBJ2-7
CDR3 protein: CASSLSGTGGSYEQYF
CDR3 DNA: TGTGCCAGCAGCTTATCCGGGACAGGGGGTTCCTACGAGCAGTACTTC

clone size: .
CDR3 length: 15
D gene: .
V gene: TRBV28
J gene: TRBJ2-3
CDR3 protein: CASSSDSFSTDTQYF
CDR3 DNA: TGTGCCAGCAGTTCGGACAGCTTCTCCACAGATACGCAGTATTTT

clone size: .
CDR3 length: 17
D gene: .
V gene: TRBV7-6
J gene: TRBJ1-2
CDR3 protein: CASSHDMGALANYGYTF
CDR3 DNA: TGTGCCAGCAGTCATGACATGGGGGCCTTAGCTAACTATGGCTACACCTTC

clone size: .
CDR3 length: 10
D gene: .
V gene: TRBV30
J gene: TRBJ1-1
CDR3 protein: CAWARIEAFF
CDR3 DNA: TGTGCCTGGGCTCGGATAGAAGCTTTCTTT

clone size: few
CDR3 length: 12
D gene: TRBD1
V gene: TRBV29-1
J gene: TRBJ1-2
CDR3 protein: CSVPTGGPGYTF
CDR3 DNA: TGCAGCGTTCCGACAGGGGGCCCTGGCTACACCTTC

clone size: .
CDR3 length: 14
D gene: TRBD1
V gene: TRBV7-6
J gene: TRBJ1-2
CDR3 protein: CASSLGQGHYGYTF
CDR3 DNA: TGTGCCAGCAGCCTCGGACAGGGCCACTATGGCTACACCTTC

clone size: .
CDR3 length: 13
D gene: TRBD1
V gene: TRBV7-2
J gene: TRBJ2-1
CDR3 protein: CASSFDRANEQFF
CDR3 DNA: TGTGCCAGCAGCTTCGACAGGGCCAATGAGCAGTTCTTC

clone size: .
CDR3 length: 13
D gene: .
V gene: TRBV28
J gene: TRBJ1-2
CDR3 protein: CASSLGSNYGYTF
CDR3 DNA: TGTGCCAGCAGTTTGGGCAGTAACTATGGCTACACCTTC

clone size: .
CDR3 length: 16
D gene: TRBD1
V gene: TRBV11-2
J gene: TRBJ1-2
CDR3 protein: CASSLARGRINYGYTF
CDR3 DNA: TGTGCCAGCAGCTTAGCGAGGGGGCGCATAAACTATGGCTACACCTTC

clone size: .
CDR3 length: 11
D gene: .
V gene: TRBV2
J gene: TRBJ1-6
CDR3 protein: CASSLNSPLHF
CDR3 DNA: TGTGCCAGCAGCTTAAATTCACCCCTCCACTTT

clone size: .
CDR3 length: 17
D gene: .
V gene: TRBV5-1
J gene: TRBJ1-4
CDR3 protein: CASSLGLPVLTNEKLFF
CDR3 DNA: TGCGCCAGCAGCTTGGGACTTCCAGTTCTAACTAATGAAAAACTGTTTTTT

clone size: .
CDR3 length: 15
D gene: .
V gene: TRBV27
J gene: TRBJ2-2
CDR3 protein: CASTLSSVGTGELFF
CDR3 DNA: TGTGCCAGCACCTTATCCTCGGTGGGCACCGGGGAGCTGTTTTTT

clone size: once
CDR3 length: 13
D gene: .
V gene: TRBV30
J gene: TRBJ2-7
CDR3 protein: CAWSVPAPYEQYF
CDR3 DNA: TGTGCCTGGAGTGTACCTGCCCCCTACGAGCAGTACTTC

clone size: .
CDR3 length: 14
D gene: .
V gene: TRBV27
J gene: TRBJ2-2
CDR3 protein: CASRSGHATGELFF
CDR3 DNA: TGTGCCAGCAGGAGCGGACACGCCACCGGGGAGCTGTTTTTT

clone size: .
CDR3 length: 16
D gene: TRBD1
V gene: TRBV25-1
J gene: TRBJ2-2
CDR3 protein: CASSEFDGTGTGELFF
CDR3 DNA: TGTGCCAGCAGTGAATTCGACGGGACAGGGACCGGGGAGCTGTTTTTT

clone size: once
CDR3 length: 15
D gene: TRBD2
V gene: TRBV30
J gene: TRBJ2-3
CDR3 protein: CASWGPGGLTDTQYF
CDR3 DNA: TGTGCCTCCTGGGGGCCGGGGGGGCTCACAGATACGCAGTATTTT

clone size: .
CDR3 length: 15
D gene: .
V gene: TRBV4-2
J gene: TRBJ2-7
CDR3 protein: CASSPGGGGSYEQYF
CDR3 DNA: TGTGCCAGCAGCCCGGGCGGGGGCGGGAGTTACGAGCAGTACTTC

clone size: few
CDR3 length: 16
D gene: TRBD1
V gene: TRBV28
J gene: TRBJ2-7
CDR3 protein: CASSLPLRQGAREQYF
CDR3 DNA: TGTGCCAGCAGTTTACCACTTCGACAGGGGGCCCGCGAGCAGTACTTC

clone size: once
CDR3 length: 11
D gene: TRBD2
V gene: TRBV6-5
J gene: TRBJ2-1
CDR3 protein: CASSPGGVEFF
CDR3 DNA: TGTGCCAGCAGTCCGGGGGGAGTGGAGTTCTTC

clone size: .
CDR3 length: 15
D gene: TRBD2
V gene: TRBV5-1
J gene: TRBJ2-2
CDR3 protein: CASREGGRNTGELFF
CDR3 DNA: TGCGCCAGCAGGGAGGGCGGGAGGAACACCGGGGAGCTGTTTTTT

clone size: .
CDR3 length: 15
D gene: .
V gene: TRBV6-5
J gene: TRBJ2-3
CDR3 protein: CASSYGSLGTDTQYF
CDR3 DNA: TGTGCCAGCAGTTACGGCAGTCTTGGCACAGATACGCAGTATTTT

clone size: .
CDR3 length: 15
D gene: .
V gene: TRBV18
J gene: TRBJ1-1
CDR3 protein: CASSTNPAGDTEAFF
CDR3 DNA: TGTGCCAGCTCCACGAATCCGGCGGGGGACACTGAAGCTTTCTTT

clone size: few
CDR3 length: 13
D gene: .
V gene: TRBV6-5
J gene: TRBJ1-5
CDR3 protein: CASSLFRDQPQHF
CDR3 DNA: TGTGCCAGCAGTCTCTTTAGGGATCAGCCCCAGCATTTT

clone size: .
CDR3 length: 15
D gene: TRBD2
V gene: TRBV5-4
J gene: TRBJ2-2
CDR3 protein: CASRPPSGVPGELFF
CDR3 DNA: TGTGCCAGCAGGCCGCCTAGCGGGGTCCCCGGGGAGCTGTTTTTT

clone size: .
CDR3 length: 14
D gene: TRBD1
V gene: TRBV19
J gene: TRBJ1-2
CDR3 protein: CASNEDRDYYGYTF
CDR3 DNA: TGTGCCAGTAACGAGGACAGGGATTACTATGGCTACACCTTC

clone size: .
CDR3 length: 14
D gene: .
V gene: TRBV5-1
J gene: TRBJ1-2
CDR3 protein: CASSMLQGGYGYTF
CDR3 DNA: TGCGCCAGCAGCATGTTACAGGGTGGCTATGGCTACACCTTC

clone size: once
CDR3 length: 15
D gene: TRBD1
V gene: TRBV28
J gene: TRBJ1-3
CDR3 protein: CASSSTGATGNTIYF
CDR3 DNA: TGTGCCAGCAGTTCTACAGGGGCCACTGGAAACACCATATATTTT

clone size: once
CDR3 length: 16
D gene: TRBD1
V gene: TRBV28
J gene: TRBJ1-1
CDR3 protein: CASSFGQVRGDTEAFF
CDR3 DNA: TGTGCCAGCAGCTTCGGACAGGTGAGAGGGGACACTGAAGCTTTCTTT

clone size: .
CDR3 length: 13
D gene: .
V gene: TRBV5-1
J gene: TRBJ2-1
CDR3 protein: CASSLSSYNEQFF
CDR3 DNA: TGCGCCAGCAGCTTGTCATCCTACAATGAGCAGTTCTTC

clone size: .
CDR3 length: 13
D gene: .
V gene: TRBV30
J gene: TRBJ2-1
CDR3 protein: CAWSLPFRDEQFF
CDR3 DNA: TGTGCCTGGAGTCTCCCCTTTCGGGATGAGCAGTTCTTC